Each of the 5 T cell receptor beta chains below was sequenced from the same sample in a study of vaccination and CD4 T cells after COVID-19. Sequencing of the DNA from cultured CD4+ T cells was carried out with the Oncomine TCR Beta short-read assay. Each CDR3 protein is one row after TCRdb ran MiXCR on the PCR reads. The sample records about 5,600 distinct CDR3 sequences, approximately 48% being singletons. Their cognate antigens are unknown. Described treatment: roughly nine-day PBMC culture with coronavirus spike peptide pools or control peptides (ViraFEST assay). The sequenced sample consisted of CD4+ T cells from blood, cultured in vitro. These TCRs come from a human donor who had recovered from COVID-19.

The chain carries TRBV15 and TRBJ1-1, with 7 positions matching TRBD1. From germline, CDR1 is LNHNV and CDR2 YYDKDF (reference sequence). CDR3 length: 14 residues. J gave up 5 bases and V 4 bases, and 7 bases lay outside the gene matches. DNA of the CDR3: TGTGCCACCAGCAAAGACAGGGTAGGAACTGAAGCTTTCTTT. Residues: CATSKDRVGTEAFF.

The V call is TRBV19, the J call TRBJ2-7; perhaps TRBD1 as D (6 bases). V was trimmed by 4 bases and J by 5 bases, leaving 9 bases between them. The CDR3 is made up of 12 amino acids. CDR1 and CDR2 (germline): LNHDA, SQIVND (reference sequence). The CDR3 sequence: CASSTQGHEQYF. CDR3 DNA sequence: TGTGCCAGTAGTACACAGGGACACGAGCAGTACTTC. Full variable domain (remainder filled in from reference TRBV19 and TRBJ2-7): DGGITQSPKYLFRKEGQNVTLSCEQNLNHDAMYWYRQDPGQGLRLIYYSQIVNDFQKGDIAEGYSVSREKKESFPLTVTSAQKNPTAFYLCASSTQGHEQYFGPGTRLTVT.

This clonotype was counted only a few times. This chain's CDR3 is CASSPNWGISKTQYF. The CDR3 nucleotides read TGTGCCAGCAGTCCCAACTGGGGGATCTCCAAGACCCAGTACTTC. The V gene is TRBV27, the J gene TRBJ2-5; D tentatively reads TRBD1 or TRBD2 (5 bases each). From germline, CDR1 is MNHEY and CDR2 SMNVEV (reference sequence). V lost 5 bases, J lost 6 bases, and 19 bases lay in between. The CDR3 spans 15 residues.

This clonotype was seen only once. The genes are TRBV12-3 or TRBV12-4 and TRBJ1-1; TRBD1 matches 9 bases. The CDR3 consists of 13 residues. V was pared by 5 bases and J by 10 bases, with 8 bases of the junction left unmatched. The CDR3 here is CASSTTGGFVAFF. CDR3 bases: TGTGCCAGCAGTACGACAGGGGGTTTTGTAGCTTTCTTT.

This clonotype is termed medium-sized. The gene calls are TRBV25-1 and TRBJ2-5; D is perhaps TRBD1 or TRBD2 (6 bases each). This CDR3 spans 15 amino acids. Per the germline V gene, CDR1 is MGHDK and CDR2 is SYGVNS. The V end was cut by 3 bases, the J end by 1 base, with 12 bases between. This chain's CDR3 is CASSDGGRAQETQYF. In nucleotides, the CDR3 is TGTGCCAGCAGTGACGGGGGCAGGGCCCAAGAGACCCAGTACTTC.